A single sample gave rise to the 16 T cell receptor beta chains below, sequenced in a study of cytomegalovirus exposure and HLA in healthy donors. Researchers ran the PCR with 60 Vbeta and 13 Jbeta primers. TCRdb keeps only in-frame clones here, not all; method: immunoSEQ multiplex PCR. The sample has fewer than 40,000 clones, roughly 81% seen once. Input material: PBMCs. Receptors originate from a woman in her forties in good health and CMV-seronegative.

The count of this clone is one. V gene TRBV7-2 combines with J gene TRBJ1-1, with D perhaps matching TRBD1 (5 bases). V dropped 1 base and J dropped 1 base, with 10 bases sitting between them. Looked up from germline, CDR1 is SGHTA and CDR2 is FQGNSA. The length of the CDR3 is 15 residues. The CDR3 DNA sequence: TGTGCCAGCAGCTTAGTTGGGGGGACGAACACTGAAGCTTTCTTT. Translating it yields CASSLVGGTNTEAFF.

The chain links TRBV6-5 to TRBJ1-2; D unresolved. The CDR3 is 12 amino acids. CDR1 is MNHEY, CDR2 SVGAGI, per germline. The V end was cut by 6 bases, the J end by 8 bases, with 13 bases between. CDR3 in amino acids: CASRGMEGGYTF. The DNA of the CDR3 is TGTGCCAGCAGGGGGATGGAGGGAGGCTACACCTTC.

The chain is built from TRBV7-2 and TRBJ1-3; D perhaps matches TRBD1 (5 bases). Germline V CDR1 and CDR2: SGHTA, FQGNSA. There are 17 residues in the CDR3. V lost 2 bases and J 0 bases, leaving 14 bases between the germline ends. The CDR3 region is CASSLLATGSSGNTIYF. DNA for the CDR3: TGTGCCAGCAGCTTATTAGCCACAGGTTCCTCTGGAAACACCATATATTTT.

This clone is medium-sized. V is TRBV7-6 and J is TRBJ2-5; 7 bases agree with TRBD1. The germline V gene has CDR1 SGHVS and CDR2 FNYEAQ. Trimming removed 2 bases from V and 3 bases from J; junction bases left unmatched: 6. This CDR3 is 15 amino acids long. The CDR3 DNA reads TGTGCCAGCAGCTTAAGGGGGCAGGGAAAAGAGACCCAGTACTTC. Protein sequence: CASSLRGQGKETQYF.

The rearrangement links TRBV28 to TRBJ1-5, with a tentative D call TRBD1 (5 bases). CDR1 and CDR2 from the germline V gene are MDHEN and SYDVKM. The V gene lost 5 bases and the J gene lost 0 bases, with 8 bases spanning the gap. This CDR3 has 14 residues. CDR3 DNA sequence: TGTGCCAGCAGTCCGGACAATAGCAATCAGCCCCAGCATTTT. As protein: CASSPDNSNQPQHF.

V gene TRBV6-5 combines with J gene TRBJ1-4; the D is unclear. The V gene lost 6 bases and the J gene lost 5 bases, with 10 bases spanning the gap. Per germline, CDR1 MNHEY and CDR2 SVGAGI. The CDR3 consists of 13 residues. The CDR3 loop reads CASSRVRNEKLFF. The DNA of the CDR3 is TGTGCCAGCAGCCGGGTCCGAAATGAAAAACTGTTTTTT.

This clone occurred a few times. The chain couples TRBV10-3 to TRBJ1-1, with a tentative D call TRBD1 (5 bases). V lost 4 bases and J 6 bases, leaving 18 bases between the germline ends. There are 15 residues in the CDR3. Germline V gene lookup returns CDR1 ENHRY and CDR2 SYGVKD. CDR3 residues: CAISGTLRGEAEAFF. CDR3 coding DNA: TGTGCCATCAGTGGAACCCTTCGGGGGGAGGCTGAAGCTTTCTTT.

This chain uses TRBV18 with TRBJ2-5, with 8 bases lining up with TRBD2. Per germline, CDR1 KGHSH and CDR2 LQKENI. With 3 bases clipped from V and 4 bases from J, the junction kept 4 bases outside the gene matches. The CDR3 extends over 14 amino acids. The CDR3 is CASSPAGGRETQYF. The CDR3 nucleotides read TGTGCCAGCTCACCGGCGGGGGGCAGAGAGACCCAGTACTTC.

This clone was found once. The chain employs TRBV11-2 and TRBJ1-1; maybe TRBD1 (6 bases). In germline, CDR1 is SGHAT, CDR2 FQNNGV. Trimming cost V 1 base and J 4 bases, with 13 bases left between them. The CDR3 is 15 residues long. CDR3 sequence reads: CASSLVGRGGTEAFF. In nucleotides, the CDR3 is TGTGCCAGCAGCTTAGTTGGCAGGGGTGGCACTGAAGCTTTCTTT.

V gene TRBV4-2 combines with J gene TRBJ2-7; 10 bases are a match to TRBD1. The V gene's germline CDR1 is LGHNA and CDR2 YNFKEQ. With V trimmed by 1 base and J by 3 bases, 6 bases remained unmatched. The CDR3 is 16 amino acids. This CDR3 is CASSQAVGQGIYEQYF. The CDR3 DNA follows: TGTGCCAGCAGCCAAGCCGTGGGACAGGGGATCTACGAGCAGTACTTC.

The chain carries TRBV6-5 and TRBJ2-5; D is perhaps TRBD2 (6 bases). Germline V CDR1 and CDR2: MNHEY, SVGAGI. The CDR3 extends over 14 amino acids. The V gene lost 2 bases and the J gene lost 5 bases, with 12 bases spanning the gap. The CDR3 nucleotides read TGTGCCAGCAGTTACCTTGGGGGGAAGGAGACCCAGTACTTC. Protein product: CASSYLGGKETQYF.

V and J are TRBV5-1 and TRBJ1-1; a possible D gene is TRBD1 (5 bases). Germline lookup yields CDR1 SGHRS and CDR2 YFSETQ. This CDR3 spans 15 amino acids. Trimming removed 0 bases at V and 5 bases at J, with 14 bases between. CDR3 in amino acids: CASSLAIQGGTEAFF. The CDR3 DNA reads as TGCGCCAGCAGCTTGGCTATTCAGGGAGGAACTGAAGCTTTCTTT.

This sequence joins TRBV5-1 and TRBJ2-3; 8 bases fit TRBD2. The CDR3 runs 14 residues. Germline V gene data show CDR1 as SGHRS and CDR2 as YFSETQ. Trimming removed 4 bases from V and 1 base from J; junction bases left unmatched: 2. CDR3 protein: CASSQGLGTDTQYF. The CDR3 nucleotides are TGCGCCAGCAGCCAGGGACTAGGCACAGATACGCAGTATTTT.

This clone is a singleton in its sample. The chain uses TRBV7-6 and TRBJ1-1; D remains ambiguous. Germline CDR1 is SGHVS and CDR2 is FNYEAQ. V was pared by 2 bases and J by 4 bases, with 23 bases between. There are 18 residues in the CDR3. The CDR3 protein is CASSLKEGEESEGTEAFF. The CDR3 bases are TGTGCCAGCAGCTTAAAGGAGGGTGAGGAGTCTGAAGGCACTGAAGCTTTCTTT.

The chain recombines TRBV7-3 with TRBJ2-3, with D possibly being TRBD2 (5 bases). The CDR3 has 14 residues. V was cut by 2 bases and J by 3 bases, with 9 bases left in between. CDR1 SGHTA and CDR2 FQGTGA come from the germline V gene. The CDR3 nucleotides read TGTGCCAGCAGCTTACTCGGGGAGACAGATACGCAGTATTTT. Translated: CASSLLGETDTQYF.

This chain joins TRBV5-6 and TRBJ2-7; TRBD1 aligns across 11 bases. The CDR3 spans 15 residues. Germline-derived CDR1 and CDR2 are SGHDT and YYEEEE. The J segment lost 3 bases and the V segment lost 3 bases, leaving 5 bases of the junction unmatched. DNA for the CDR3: TGTGCCAGCAGCTCGGACAGGGGGCCTCGCTACGAGCAGTACTTC. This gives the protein CASSSDRGPRYEQYF.